This T cell receptor (beta chain) stems from a study of blood T cells in healthy people across ages. Study results and caveats: Age brought a roughly linear fall in TCR beta diversity measured per million T cells.

Ranging in age from about 6 to 95, the donors were healthy Caucasian individuals from Russia. The total RNA that was extracted per sample amounted to at least 6 micrograms. Only a few counts were recorded for this clonotype. Its matching antigen is unknown. Trimming at V came to 3 bases and at J to 2 bases, leaving 7 bases not matched to a gene. Looked up from germline, CDR1 is MDHEN and CDR2 is SYDVKM. The CDR3 totals 17 residues. The second PCR ran roughly 7 to 11 cycles with a sample-barcoded 5' primer and J-beta primers. Individual samples furnished no less than 2.5 million CDR3-containing paired-end reads apiece. A single record per CDR3 protein comes from TCRdb applying MiXCR to the 5' RACE reads. The sample contains roughly 730,000 distinct CDR3 sequences, more than 50% of which appear only once.

This receptor was identified in a man in his forties in good health. The specimen sequenced was blood. The J gene is TRBJ2-3, the V gene TRBV28; TRBD2 aligns across 11 bases. The CDR3 sequence is CASSLLASGGPTDTQYF. In DNA form, the CDR3 reads TGTGCCAGCAGTTTGCTCGCTAGCGGGGGGCCCACAGATACGCAGTATTTT.